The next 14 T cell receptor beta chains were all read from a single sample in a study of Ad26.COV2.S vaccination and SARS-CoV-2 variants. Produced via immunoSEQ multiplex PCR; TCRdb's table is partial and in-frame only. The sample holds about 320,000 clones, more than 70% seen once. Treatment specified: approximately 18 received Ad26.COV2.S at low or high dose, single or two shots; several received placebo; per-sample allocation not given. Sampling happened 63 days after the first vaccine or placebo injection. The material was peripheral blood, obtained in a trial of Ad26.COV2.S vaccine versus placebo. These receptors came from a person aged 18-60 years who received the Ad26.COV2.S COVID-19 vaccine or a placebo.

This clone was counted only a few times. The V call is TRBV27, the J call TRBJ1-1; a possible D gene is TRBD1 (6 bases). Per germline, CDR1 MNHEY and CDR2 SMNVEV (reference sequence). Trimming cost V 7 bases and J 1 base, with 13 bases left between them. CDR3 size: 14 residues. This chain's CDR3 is CASMTGQRNTEAFF. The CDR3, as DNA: TGTGCCAGCATGACTGGACAGCGGAACACTGAAGCTTTCTTT.

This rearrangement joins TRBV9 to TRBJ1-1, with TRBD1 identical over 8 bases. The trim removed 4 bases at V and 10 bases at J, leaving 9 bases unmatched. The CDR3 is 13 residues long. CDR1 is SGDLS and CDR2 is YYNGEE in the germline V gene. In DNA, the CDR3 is TGTGCCAGCAGCATGCCTAGACAGGGGAGAGCTTTCTTT. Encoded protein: CASSMPRQGRAFF.

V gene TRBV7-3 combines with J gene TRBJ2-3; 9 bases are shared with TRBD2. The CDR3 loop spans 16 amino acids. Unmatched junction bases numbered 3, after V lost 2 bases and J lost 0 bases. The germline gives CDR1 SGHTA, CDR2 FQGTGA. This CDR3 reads CASSLALAGSTDTQYF. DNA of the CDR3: TGTGCCAGCAGCTTAGCCCTAGCGGGGAGCACAGATACGCAGTATTTT. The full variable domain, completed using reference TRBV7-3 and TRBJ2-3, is GAGVSQTPSNKVTEKGKYVELRCDPISGHTALYWYRQSLGQGPEFLIYFQGTGAADDSGLPNDRFFAVRPEGSVSTLKIQRTERGDSAVYLCASSLALAGSTDTQYFGPGTRLTVL.

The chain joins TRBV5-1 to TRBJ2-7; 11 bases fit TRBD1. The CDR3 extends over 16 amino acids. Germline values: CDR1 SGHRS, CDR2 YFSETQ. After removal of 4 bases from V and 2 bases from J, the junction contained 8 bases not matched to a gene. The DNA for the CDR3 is TGCGCCAGCAGCCGAGACGGGGGACAGGGGGCCTACGAGCAGTACTTC. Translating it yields CASSRDGGQGAYEQYF.

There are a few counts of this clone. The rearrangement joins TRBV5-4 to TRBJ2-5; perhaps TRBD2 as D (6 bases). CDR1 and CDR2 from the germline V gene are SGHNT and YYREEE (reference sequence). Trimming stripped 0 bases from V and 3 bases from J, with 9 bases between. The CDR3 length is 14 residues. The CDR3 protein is CASSLGSGEETQYF. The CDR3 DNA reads TGTGCCAGCAGCTTGGGGTCGGGGGAAGAGACCCAGTACTTC.

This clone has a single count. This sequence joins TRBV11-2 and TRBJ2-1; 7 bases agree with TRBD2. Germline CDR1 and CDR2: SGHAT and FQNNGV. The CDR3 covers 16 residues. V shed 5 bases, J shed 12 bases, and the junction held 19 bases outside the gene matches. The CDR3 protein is CASSHNPGLPVGGQFF. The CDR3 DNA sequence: TGTGCCAGCAGCCATAATCCGGGACTACCGGTCGGGGGGCAGTTCTTC.

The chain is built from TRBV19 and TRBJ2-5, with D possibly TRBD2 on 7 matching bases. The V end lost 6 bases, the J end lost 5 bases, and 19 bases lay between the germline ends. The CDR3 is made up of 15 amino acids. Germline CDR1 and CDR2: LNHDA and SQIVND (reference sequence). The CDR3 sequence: CASRMRGGAEETQYF. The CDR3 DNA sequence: TGTGCCAGTAGAATGAGAGGGGGGGCCGAGGAGACCCAGTACTTC.

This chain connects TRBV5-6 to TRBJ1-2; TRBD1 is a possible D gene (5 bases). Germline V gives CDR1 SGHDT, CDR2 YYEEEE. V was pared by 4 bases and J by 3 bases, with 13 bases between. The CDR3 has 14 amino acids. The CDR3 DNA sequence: TGTGCCAGCAGCACGGGACGGAACGACTATGGCTACACCTTC. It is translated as CASSTGRNDYGYTF.

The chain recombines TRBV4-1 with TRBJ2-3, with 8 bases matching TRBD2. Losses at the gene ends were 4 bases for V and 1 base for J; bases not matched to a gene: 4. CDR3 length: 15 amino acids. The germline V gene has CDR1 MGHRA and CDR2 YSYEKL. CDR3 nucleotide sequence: TGCGCCAGCAGCCCCTTGGGACTAGGCACAGATACGCAGTATTTT. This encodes CASSPLGLGTDTQYF.

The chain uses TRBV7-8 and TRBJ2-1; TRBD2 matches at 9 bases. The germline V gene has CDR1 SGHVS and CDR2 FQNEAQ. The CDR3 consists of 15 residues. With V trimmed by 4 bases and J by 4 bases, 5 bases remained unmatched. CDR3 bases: TGTGCCAGCAGCTCTAGCGGGGCGGATTACAATGAGCAGTTCTTC. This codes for CASSSSGADYNEQFF.

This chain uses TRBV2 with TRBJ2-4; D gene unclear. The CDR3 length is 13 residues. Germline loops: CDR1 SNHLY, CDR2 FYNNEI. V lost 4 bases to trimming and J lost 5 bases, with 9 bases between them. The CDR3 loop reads CASSAGGENIQYF. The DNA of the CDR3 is TGTGCCAGCAGTGCGGGTGGCGAAAACATTCAGTACTTC.

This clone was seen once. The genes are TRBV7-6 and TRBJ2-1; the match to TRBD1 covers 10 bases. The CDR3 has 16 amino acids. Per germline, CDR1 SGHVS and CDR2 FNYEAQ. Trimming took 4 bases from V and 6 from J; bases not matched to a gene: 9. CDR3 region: CASSSPRTGGGNEQFF. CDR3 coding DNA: TGTGCCAGCAGCTCCCCCCGGACAGGGGGGGGCAATGAGCAGTTCTTC.

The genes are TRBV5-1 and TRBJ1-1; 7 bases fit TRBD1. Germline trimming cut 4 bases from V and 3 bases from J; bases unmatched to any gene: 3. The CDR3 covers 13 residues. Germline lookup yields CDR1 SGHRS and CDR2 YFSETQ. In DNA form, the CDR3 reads TGCGCCAGCAGCCGACAGGGCGACACTGAAGCTTTCTTT. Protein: CASSRQGDTEAFF.

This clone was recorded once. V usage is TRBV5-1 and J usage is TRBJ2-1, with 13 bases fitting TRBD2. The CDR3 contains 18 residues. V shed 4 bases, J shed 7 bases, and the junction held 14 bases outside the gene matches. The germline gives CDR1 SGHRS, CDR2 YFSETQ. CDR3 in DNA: TGCGCCAGCAGCCTTAAGTCGACCGGGACTAGCGGGGTTAATGAGCAGTTCTTC. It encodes CASSLKSTGTSGVNEQFF.